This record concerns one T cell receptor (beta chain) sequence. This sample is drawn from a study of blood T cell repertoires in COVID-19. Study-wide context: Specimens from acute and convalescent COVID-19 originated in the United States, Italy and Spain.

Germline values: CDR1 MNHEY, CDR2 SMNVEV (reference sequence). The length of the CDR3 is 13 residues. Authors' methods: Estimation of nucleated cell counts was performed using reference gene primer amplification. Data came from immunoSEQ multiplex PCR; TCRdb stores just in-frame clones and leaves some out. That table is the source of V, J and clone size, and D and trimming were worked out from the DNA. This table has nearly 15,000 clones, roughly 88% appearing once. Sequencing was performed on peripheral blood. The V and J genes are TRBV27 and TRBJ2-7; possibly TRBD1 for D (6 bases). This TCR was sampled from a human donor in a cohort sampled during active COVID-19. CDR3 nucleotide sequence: TGTGCAACGGAGGCGGACAGTAACGGGGAGCAGTACTTC. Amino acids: CATEADSNGEQYF.